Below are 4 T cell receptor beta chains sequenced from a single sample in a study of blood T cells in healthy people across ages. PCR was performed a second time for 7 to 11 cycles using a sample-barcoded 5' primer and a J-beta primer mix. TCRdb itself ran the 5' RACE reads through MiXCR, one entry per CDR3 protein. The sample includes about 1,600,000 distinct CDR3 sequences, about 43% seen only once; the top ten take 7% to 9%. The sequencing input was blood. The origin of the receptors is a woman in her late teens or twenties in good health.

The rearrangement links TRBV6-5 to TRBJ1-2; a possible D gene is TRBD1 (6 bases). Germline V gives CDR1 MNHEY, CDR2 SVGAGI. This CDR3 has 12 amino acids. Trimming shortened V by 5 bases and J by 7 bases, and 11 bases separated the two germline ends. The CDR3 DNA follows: TGTGCCAGCAGTAGGGACACGCGTGGCTACACCTTC. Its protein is CASSRDTRGYTF.

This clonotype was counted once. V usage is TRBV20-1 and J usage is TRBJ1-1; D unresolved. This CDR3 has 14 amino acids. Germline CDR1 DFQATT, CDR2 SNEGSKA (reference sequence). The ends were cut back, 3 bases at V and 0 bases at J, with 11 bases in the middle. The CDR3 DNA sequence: TGCAGTGCTAGCGGGCCGCCCATGAACACTGAAGCTTTCTTT. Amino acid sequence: CSASGPPMNTEAFF.

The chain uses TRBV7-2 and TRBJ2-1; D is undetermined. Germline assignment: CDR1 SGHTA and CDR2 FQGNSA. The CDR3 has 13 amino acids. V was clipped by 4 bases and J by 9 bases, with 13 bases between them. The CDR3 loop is CASSCVEWGEQFF. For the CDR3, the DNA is TGTGCCAGCAGCTGTGTGGAGTGGGGTGAGCAGTTCTTC.

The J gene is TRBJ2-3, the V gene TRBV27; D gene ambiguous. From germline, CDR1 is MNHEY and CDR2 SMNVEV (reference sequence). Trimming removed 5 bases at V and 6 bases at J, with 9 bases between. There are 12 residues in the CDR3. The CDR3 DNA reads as TGTGCCAGCAGTCCACTTAGGGATACGCAGTATTTT. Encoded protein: CASSPLRDTQYF.